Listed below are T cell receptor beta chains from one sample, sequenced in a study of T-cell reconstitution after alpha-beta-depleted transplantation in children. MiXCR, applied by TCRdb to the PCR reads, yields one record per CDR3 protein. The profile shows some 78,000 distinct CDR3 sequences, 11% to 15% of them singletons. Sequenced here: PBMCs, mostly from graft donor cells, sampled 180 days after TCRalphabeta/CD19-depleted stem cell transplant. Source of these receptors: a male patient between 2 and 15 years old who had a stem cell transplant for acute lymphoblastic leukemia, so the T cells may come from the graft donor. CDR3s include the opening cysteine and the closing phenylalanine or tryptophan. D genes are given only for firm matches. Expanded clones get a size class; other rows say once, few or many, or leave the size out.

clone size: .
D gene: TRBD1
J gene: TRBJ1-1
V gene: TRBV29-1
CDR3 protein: CSVEAPPDGTGFEGPFF
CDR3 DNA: TGCAGCGTTGAAGCCCCACCAGACGGGACAGGGTTTGAGGGGCCTTTCTTT

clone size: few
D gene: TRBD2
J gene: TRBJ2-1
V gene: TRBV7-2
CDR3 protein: CASSWTSGRVREQFF
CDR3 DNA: TGTGCCAGCAGCTGGACTAGCGGGAGGGTCCGCGAGCAGTTCTTC

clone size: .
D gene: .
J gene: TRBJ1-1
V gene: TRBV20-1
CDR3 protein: CSARDREAFF
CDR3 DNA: TGCAGTGCTAGAGACAGGGAGGCTTTCTTT

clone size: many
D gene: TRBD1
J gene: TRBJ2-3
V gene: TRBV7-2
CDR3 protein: CASSPRTGLSPDTQYF
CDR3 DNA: TGTGCCAGCAGCCCCCGGACAGGGTTGAGCCCAGATACGCAGTATTTT

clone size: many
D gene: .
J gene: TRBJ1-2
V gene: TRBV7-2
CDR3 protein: CASSLASLWFYGYTF
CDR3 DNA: TGTGCCAGCAGCTTAGCGTCGTTATGGTTCTATGGCTACACCTTC

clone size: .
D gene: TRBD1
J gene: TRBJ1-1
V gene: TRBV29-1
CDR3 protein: CSAAGGGYTEAFF
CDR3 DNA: TGCAGCGCCGCAGGGGGAGGTTACACTGAAGCTTTCTTT

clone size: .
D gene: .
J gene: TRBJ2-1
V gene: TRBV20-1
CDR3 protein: CSARERGGNEQFF
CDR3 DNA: TGCAGTGCTAGAGAGAGGGGAGGCAATGAGCAGTTCTTC

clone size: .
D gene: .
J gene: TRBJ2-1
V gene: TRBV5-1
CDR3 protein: CASSLNGPPYNEQFF
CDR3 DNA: TGCGCCAGCAGCTTGAACGGGCCCCCCTACAATGAGCAGTTCTTC

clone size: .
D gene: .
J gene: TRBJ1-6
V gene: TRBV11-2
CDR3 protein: CASSFKRNSPLHF
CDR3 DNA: TGTGCCAGCAGCTTTAAGAGGAATTCACCCCTCCACTTT

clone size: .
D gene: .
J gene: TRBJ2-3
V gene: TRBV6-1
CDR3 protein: CASRLPRGASTDTQYF
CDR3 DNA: TGTGCCAGCAGACTACCCCGGGGGGCAAGCACAGATACGCAGTATTTT

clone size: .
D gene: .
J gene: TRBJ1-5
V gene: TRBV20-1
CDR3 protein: CSAPTGPHNQPQHF
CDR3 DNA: TGCAGTGCTCCGACAGGACCCCACAATCAGCCCCAGCATTTT

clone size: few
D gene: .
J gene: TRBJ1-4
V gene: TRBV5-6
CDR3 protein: CASRPLQSATNEKLFF
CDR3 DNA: TGTGCCAGCAGGCCGCTGCAAAGCGCAACTAATGAAAAACTGTTTTTT

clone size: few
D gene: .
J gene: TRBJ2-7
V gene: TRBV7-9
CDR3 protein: CASSPDTYLTYEQYF
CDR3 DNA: TGTGCCAGCAGCCCCGACACCTACCTCACCTACGAGCAGTACTTC

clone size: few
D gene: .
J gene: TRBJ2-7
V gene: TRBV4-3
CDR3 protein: CASSLLMRSGEQYF
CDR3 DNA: TGCGCCAGCAGCCTCCTGATGCGATCGGGCGAGCAGTACTTC

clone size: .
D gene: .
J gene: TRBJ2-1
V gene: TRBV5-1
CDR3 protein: CASSFEGSSYNEQFF
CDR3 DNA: TGCGCCAGCAGCTTCGAGGGATCCTCCTACAATGAGCAGTTCTTC

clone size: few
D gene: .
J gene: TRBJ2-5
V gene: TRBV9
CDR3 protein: CASSVGGLGGETQYF
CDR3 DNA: TGTGCCAGCAGCGTAGGCGGCCTGGGGGGAGAGACCCAGTACTTC